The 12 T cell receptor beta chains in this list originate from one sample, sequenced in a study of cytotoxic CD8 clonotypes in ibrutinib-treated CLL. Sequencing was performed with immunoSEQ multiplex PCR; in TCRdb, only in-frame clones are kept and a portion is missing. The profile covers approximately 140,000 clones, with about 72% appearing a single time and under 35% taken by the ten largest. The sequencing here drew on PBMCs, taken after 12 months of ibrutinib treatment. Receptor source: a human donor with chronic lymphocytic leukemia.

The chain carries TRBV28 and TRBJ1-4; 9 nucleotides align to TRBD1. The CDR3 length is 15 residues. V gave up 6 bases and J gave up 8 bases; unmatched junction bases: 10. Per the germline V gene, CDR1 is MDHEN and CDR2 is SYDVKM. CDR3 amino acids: CASSLTGTGWEKLFF. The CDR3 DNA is TGTGCCAGCAGCCTCACCGGGACAGGGTGGGAAAAACTGTTTTTT.

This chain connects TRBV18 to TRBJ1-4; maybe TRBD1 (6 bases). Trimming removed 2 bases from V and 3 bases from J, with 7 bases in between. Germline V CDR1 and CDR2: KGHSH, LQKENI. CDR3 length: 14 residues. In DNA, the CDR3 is TGTGCCAGCTCACCAGGACAGTCTAATGAAAAACTGTTTTTT. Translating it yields CASSPGQSNEKLFF. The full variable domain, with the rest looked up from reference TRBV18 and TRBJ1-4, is NAGVMQNPRHLVRRRGQEARLRCSPMKGHSHVYWYRQLPEEGLKFMVYLQKENIIDESGMPKERFSAEFPKEGPSILRIQQVVRGDSAAYFCASSPGQSNEKLFFGSGTQLSVL.

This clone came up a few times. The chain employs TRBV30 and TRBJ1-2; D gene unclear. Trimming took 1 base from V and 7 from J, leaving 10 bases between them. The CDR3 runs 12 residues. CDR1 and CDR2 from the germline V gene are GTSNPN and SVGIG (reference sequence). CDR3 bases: TGTGCCTGGAGTGCCGTAGAGCTTGGCTACACCTTC. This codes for CAWSAVELGYTF.

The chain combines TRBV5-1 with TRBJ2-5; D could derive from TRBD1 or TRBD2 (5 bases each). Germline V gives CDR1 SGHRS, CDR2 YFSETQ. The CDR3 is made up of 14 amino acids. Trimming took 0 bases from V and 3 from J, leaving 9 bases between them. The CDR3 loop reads CASSLAGRKETQYF. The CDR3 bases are TGCGCCAGCAGCTTGGCGGGACGAAAAGAGACCCAGTACTTC.

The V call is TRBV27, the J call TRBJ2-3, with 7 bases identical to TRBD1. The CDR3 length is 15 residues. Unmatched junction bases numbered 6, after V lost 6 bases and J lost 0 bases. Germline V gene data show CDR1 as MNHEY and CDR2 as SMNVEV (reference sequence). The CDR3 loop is CASSPGQRSTDTQYF. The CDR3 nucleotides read TGTGCCAGCAGCCCGGGACAGAGAAGCACAGATACGCAGTATTTT.

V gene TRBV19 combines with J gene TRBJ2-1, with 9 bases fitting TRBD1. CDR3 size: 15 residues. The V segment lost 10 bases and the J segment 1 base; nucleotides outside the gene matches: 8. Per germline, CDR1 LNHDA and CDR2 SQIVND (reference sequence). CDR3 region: CATDRGGPSYNEQFF. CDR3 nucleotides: TGTGCCACCGACAGGGGGGGACCTTCCTACAATGAGCAGTTCTTC.

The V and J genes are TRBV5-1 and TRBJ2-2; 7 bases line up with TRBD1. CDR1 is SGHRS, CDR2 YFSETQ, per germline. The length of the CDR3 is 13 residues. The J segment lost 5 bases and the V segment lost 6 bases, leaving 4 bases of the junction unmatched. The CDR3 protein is CASTTGNTGELFF. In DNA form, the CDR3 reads TGCGCCAGCACGACAGGGAATACCGGGGAGCTGTTTTTT.

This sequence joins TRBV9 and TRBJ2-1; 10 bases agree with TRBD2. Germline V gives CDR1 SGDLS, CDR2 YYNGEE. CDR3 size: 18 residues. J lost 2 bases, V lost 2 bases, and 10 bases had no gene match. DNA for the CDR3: TGTGCCAGCAGCGTTGGCAGCGGGAGGGCCGTTACCTACAATGAGCAGTTCTTC. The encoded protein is CASSVGSGRAVTYNEQFF.

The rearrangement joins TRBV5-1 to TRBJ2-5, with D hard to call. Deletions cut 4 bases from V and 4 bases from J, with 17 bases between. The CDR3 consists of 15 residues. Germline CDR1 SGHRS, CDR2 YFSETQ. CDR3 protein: CASSLIPSDGETQYF. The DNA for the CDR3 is TGCGCCAGCAGCCTCATTCCGTCAGATGGAGAGACCCAGTACTTC. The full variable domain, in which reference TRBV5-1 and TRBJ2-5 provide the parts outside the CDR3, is KAGVTQTPRYLIKTRGQQVTLSCSPISGHRSVSWYQQTPGQGLQFLFEYFSETQRNKGNFPGRFSGRQFSNSRSEMNVSTLELGDSALYLCASSLIPSDGETQYFGPGTRLLVL.

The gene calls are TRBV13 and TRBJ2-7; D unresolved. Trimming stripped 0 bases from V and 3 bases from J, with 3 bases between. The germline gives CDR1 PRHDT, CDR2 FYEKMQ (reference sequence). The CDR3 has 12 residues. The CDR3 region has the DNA TGTGCCAGCAGCTTAGGCGTCTACGAGCAGTACTTC. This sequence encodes CASSLGVYEQYF. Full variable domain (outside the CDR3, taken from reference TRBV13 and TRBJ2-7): AAGVIQSPRHLIKEKRETATLKCYPIPRHDTVYWYQQGPGQDPQFLISFYEKMQSDKGSIPDRFSAQQFSDYHSELNMSSLELGDSALYFCASSLGVYEQYFGPGTRLTVT.

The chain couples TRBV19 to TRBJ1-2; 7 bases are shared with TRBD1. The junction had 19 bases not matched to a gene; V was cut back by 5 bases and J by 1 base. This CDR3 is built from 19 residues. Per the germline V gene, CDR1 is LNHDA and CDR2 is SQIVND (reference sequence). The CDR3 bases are TGTGCCAGTAGTCCCTCATTACGGGGATCGGGACAGCTTAACTATGGCTACACCTTC. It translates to CASSPSLRGSGQLNYGYTF.

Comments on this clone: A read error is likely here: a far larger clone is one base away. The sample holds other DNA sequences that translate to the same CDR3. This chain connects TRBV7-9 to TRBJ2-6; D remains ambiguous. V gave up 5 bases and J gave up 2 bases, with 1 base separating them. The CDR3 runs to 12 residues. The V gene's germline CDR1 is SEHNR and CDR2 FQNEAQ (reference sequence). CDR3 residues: CASSTGANVLTF. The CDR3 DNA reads TGTGCCAGCAGCACTGGGGCCAACGTCCTGACTTTC.